The next 13 T cell receptor beta chains were all read from a single sample in a study of regulatory T cells in long-lasting Graves disease. Indicated time point: persistent/refractory GD, antithyroid drugs over 5 years with positive TRAb. Extracted PBMC RNA gave rise to the TCR library. Construction of TCR beta libraries relied on iRepertoire HTBI primers and on Arm-PCR targeting CDR3 regions. TCRdb passed the multiplex PCR reads through MiXCR, listing each CDR3 protein once. The table has over 350,000 distinct CDR3 sequences, around 20% seen once. This specimen was peripheral blood mononuclear cells (PBMCs), taken when the disease was refractory, from a patient treated with antithyroid drugs. The receptors here all came from a female donor with Graves disease.

The rearrangement links TRBV7-8 to TRBJ1-5, with D possibly TRBD1 on 6 matching bases. The CDR3 totals 15 residues. Trimming left V 1 base short and J 0 bases short, with 7 bases between. In germline, CDR1 is SGHVS, CDR2 FQNEAQ. CDR3 coding DNA: TGTGCCAGCAGCTTAGACAGGGCTAGCAATCAGCCCCAGCATTTT. This codes for CASSLDRASNQPQHF.

This clonotype was detected only a few times. The chain employs TRBV2 and TRBJ1-1, with D perhaps TRBD1 (6 bases). Germline assignment: CDR1 SNHLY and CDR2 FYNNEI. The V end was cut by 4 bases, the J end by 5 bases, with 8 bases between. The CDR3 consists of 12 residues. CDR3 sequence (DNA): TGTGCCAGCAGTGGGGGGCCAACTGAAGCTTTCTTT. Amino acid sequence: CASSGGPTEAFF.

This clonotype turned up a few times. A much larger clone sits a single nucleotide away, making a read error possible. The chain couples TRBV5-6 to TRBJ2-5; D may be TRBD1 (6 bases). The V gene lost 4 bases and the J gene lost 0 bases, with 10 bases spanning the gap. The CDR3 consists of 14 residues. CDR1 SGHDT and CDR2 YYEEEE come from the germline V gene. Here the CDR3 DNA reads TGTGCCAGCAGCCCCTGGACAGACCAAGAGACCCAGTACTTC. This translates into CASSPWTDQETQYF.

This clonotype was counted only a few times. The chain joins TRBV4-2 to TRBJ2-7, with a possible D match to TRBD1 (5 bases). The germline V and J ends were trimmed by 0 bases and 4 bases, with 16 bases remaining between them. This CDR3 is 16 amino acids long. Germline V gives CDR1 LGHNA, CDR2 YNFKEQ. Here the CDR3 reads CASSQDIQGSAYEQYF. The CDR3, as DNA: TGTGCCAGCAGCCAAGATATTCAGGGTTCAGCTTACGAGCAGTACTTC.

This clonotype was found a few times. The chain has TRBV12-3 or TRBV12-4 and TRBJ1-6, with TRBD1 identical over 7 bases. V was pared by 4 bases and J by 8 bases, with 5 bases of the junction left unmatched. This CDR3 has 14 residues. The CDR3 DNA sequence: TGTGCCAGCAGTTATAGGGGGCAGGATTCACCCCTCCACTTT. This codes for CASSYRGQDSPLHF.

This clonotype was seen repeatedly, ten times or more. V usage is TRBV18 and J usage is TRBJ2-7; no reliable D call. Germline CDR1 reads KGHSH; CDR2 reads LQKENI. The CDR3 totals 14 residues. Trimming cost V 4 bases and J 2 bases, with 12 bases left between them. CDR3: CASSHIEQTYEQYF. The CDR3 nucleotides read TGTGCCAGCTCACACATAGAACAAACCTACGAGCAGTACTTC.

This clonotype showed up just a few times. The J gene is TRBJ2-7, the V gene TRBV10-3; D is perhaps TRBD1 (5 bases). Germline loops: CDR1 ENHRY, CDR2 SYGVKD. The CDR3 has 14 amino acids. Between the trimmed V and J ends, which lost 3 bases and 0 bases, there was a span of 9 bases. CDR3 nucleotide sequence: TGTGCCATCAGTGACCCCGACAGCTCCTACGAGCAGTACTTC. Its translation: CAISDPDSSYEQYF.

This clonotype was seen ten or more times. The chain couples TRBV7-2 to TRBJ1-1; 8 bases are a match to TRBD1. Germline CDR1 is SGHTA and CDR2 is FQGNSA. The CDR3 runs to 14 residues. The ends lost 6 bases at V and 1 base at J; junction bases unmatched: 4. Here the CDR3 DNA reads TGTGCCAGCAGTCTTGACAGGGGGAACACTGAAGCTTTCTTT. This translates into CASSLDRGNTEAFF.

This clonotype was seen repeatedly, ten times or more. This chain links TRBV7-2 with TRBJ1-1; weak D call: TRBD1 (6 bases). Germline CDR1 is SGHTA and CDR2 is FQGNSA. The V end lost 2 bases, the J end lost 1 base, and 14 bases lay between the germline ends. The CDR3 is made up of 16 amino acids. CDR3: CASSLRQGLWNTEAFF. The CDR3, as DNA: TGTGCCAGCAGCTTACGCCAGGGGTTATGGAACACTGAAGCTTTCTTT.

J is TRBJ2-5 and V is TRBV7-9; possibly TRBD2 for D (5 bases). The CDR3 extends over 14 amino acids. Trimming removed 5 bases at V and 7 bases at J, with 17 bases between. Germline V gene lookup returns CDR1 SEHNR and CDR2 FQNEAQ (reference sequence). CDR3 protein: CASSVLGLNGTQYF. The CDR3, as DNA: TGTGCCAGCAGCGTTCTAGGACTTAACGGGACCCAGTACTTC. Full variable domain (remainder filled in from reference TRBV7-9 and TRBJ2-5): DTGVSQNPRHKITKRGQNVTFRCDPISEHNRLYWYRQTLGQGPEFLTYFQNEAQLEKSRLLSDRFSAERPKGSFSTLEIQRTEQGDSAMYLCASSVLGLNGTQYFGPGTRLLVL.

This chain links TRBV7-3 with TRBJ2-5; 7 bases fit TRBD2. Trimming took 2 bases from V and 4 from J; bases not matched to a gene: 7. The CDR3 spans 15 residues. Germline V gene data show CDR1 as SGHTA and CDR2 as FQGTGA. This chain's CDR3 is CASSLFSGTVETQYF. The CDR3 nucleotides are TGTGCCAGCAGCTTATTCAGCGGGACTGTAGAGACCCAGTACTTC.

A few counts support this clonotype. This chain links TRBV3-1 with TRBJ1-3; no reliable D call. CDR3 size: 13 residues. Germline V gene data show CDR1 as LGHDT and CDR2 as YNNKEL (reference sequence). V shed 2 bases and J shed 8 bases, with 10 bases lying between them. The CDR3: CASSQTTRDTIYF. Written as DNA, the CDR3 is TGTGCCAGCAGCCAAACGACCCGGGACACCATATATTTT.

The V gene is TRBV15, the J gene TRBJ2-1, with 11 nucleotides matching TRBD1. Germline V gene sequence: CDR1 LNHNV, CDR2 YYDKDF (reference sequence). The CDR3 contains 18 residues. The junction had 8 bases not matched to a gene; V was cut back by 0 bases and J by 4 bases. Here the CDR3 reads CATSRDPGQGAGYNEQFF. CDR3 in DNA: TGTGCCACCAGCAGAGATCCAGGACAGGGGGCCGGGTACAATGAGCAGTTCTTC. Combining the CDR3 with reference TRBV15 and TRBJ2-1 gives the whole variable domain DAMVIQNPRYQVTQFGKPVTLSCSQTLNHNVMYWYQQKSSQAPKLLFHYYDKDFNNEADTPDNFQSRRPNTSFCFLDIRSPGLGDTAMYLCATSRDPGQGAGYNEQFFGPGTRLTVL.